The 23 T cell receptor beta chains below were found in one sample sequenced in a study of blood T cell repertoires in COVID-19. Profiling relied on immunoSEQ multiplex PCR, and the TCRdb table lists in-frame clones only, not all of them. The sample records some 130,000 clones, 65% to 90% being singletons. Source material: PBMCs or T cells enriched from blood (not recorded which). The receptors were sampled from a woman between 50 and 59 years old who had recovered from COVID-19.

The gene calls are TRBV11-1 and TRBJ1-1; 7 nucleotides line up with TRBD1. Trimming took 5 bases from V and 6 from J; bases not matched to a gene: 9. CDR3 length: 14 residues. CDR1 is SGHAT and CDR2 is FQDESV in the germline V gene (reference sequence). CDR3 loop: CASSLITGAAEAFF. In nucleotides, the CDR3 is TGTGCCAGCAGCCTGATTACAGGGGCCGCTGAAGCTTTCTTT.

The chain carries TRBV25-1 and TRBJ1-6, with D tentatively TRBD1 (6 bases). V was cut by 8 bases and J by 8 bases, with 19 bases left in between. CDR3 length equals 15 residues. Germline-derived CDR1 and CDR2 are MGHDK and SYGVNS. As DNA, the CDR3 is TGTGCCAGCCGCACTGGGGACAAGGGATATTCACCCCTCCACTTT. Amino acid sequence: CASRTGDKGYSPLHF.

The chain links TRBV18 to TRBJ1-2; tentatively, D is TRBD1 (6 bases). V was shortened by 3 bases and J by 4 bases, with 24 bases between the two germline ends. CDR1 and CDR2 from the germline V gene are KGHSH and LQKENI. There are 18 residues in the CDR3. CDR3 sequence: CASSPQTPGTTSAYGYTF. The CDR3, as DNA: TGTGCCAGCTCACCCCAGACTCCCGGGACAACCTCCGCCTATGGCTACACCTTC.

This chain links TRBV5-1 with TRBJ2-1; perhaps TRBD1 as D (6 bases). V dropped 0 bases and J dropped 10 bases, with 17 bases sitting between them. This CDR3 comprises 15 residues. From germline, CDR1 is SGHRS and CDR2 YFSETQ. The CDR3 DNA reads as TGCGCCAGCAGCTTGGGAGGGACACAGGAAATGGAGCAGTTCTTC. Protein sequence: CASSLGGTQEMEQFF.

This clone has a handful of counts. CDR3 in DNA: TGTGCCAGCAGCCTCCGGGACAGGGGGTTAAGCTCTGGAAACACCATATATTTT. Translation: CASSLRDRGLSSGNTIYF. The chain employs TRBV7-2 and TRBJ1-3; the match to TRBD1 covers 11 bases. The germline V gene encodes CDR1 SGHTA and CDR2 FQGNSA. V lost 5 bases, J lost 0 bases, and 9 bases stayed unmatched. The CDR3 is 18 amino acids.

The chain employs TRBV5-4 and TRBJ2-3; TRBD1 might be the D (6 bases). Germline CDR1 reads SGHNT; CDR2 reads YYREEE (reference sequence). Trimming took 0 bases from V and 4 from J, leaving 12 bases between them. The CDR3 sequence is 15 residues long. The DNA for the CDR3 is TGTGCCAGCAGCTTGGAACAGGGTAGGCCAGATACGCAGTATTTT. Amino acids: CASSLEQGRPDTQYF.

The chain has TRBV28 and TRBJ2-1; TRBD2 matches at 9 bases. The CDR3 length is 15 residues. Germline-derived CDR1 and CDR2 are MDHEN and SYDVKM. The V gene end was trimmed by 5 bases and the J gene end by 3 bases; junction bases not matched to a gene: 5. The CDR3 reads CASSQTAGGYNEQFF. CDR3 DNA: TGTGCCAGCAGTCAAACAGCGGGGGGCTACAATGAGCAGTTCTTC.

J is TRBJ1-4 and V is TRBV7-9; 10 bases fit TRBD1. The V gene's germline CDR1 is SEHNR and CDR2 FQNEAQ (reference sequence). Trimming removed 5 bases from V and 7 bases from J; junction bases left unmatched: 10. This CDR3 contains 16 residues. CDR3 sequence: CASSTGTGVFGEKLFF. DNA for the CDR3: TGTGCCAGCAGCACCGGGACAGGGGTGTTTGGTGAAAAACTGTTTTTT.

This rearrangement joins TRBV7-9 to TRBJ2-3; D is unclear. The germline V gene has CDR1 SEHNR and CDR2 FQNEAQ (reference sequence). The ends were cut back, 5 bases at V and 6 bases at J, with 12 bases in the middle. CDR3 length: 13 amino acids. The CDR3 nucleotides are TGTGCCAGCAGCGCCACCGCGATTGATACGCAGTATTTT. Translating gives CASSATAIDTQYF.

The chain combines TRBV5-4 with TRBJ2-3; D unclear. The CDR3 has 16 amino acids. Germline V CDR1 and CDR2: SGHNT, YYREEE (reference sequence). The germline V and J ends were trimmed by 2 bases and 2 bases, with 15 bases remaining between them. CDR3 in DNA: TGTGCCAGCAGCTTCGGTCGCCAAGGAGCCACAGATACGCAGTATTTT. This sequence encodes CASSFGRQGATDTQYF.

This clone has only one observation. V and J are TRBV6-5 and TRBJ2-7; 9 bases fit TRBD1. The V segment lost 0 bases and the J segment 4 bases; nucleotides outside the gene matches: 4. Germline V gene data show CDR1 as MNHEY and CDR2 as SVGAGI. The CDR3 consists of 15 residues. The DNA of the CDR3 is TGTGCCAGCAGTTACTCCGACAGGGGGGTATACGAGCAGTACTTC. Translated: CASSYSDRGVYEQYF.

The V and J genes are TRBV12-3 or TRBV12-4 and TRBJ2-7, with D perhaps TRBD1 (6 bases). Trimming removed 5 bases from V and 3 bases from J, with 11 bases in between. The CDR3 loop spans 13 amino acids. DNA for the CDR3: TGTGCCAGCAGTCAGGGGTCCGTCTACGAGCAGTACTTC. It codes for CASSQGSVYEQYF.

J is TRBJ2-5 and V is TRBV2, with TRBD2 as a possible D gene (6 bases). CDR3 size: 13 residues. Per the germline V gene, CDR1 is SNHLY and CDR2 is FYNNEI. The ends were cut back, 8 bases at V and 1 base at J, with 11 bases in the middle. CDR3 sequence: CASGRDSQETQYF. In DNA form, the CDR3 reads TGTGCCAGCGGAAGGGACTCCCAAGAGACCCAGTACTTC. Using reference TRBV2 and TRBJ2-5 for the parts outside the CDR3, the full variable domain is EPEVTQTPSHQVTQMGQEVILRCVPISNHLYFYWYRQILGQKVEFLVSFYNNEISEKSEIFDDQFSVERPDGSNFTLKIRSTKLEDSAMYFCASGRDSQETQYFGPGTRLLVL.

DNA of the CDR3: TGTGCCAGCAGTTTTGGACTAACTGAAGCTTTCTTT. Translating gives CASSFGLTEAFF. This chain connects TRBV12-3 or TRBV12-4 to TRBJ1-1; unclear D gene. This CDR3 is 12 amino acids long. V lost 3 bases to trimming and J lost 5 bases, with 7 bases between them.

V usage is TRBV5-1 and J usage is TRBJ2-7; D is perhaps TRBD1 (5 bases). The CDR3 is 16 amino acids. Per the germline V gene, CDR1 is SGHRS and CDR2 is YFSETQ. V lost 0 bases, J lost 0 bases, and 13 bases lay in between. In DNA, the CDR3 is TGCGCCAGCAGCTTGGGGGGCCCCCGAAGCTCCTACGAGCAGTACTTC. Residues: CASSLGGPRSSYEQYF.

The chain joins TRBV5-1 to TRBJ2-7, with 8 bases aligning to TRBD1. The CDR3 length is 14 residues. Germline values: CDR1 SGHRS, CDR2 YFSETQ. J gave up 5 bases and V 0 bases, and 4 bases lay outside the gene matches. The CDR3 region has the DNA TGCGCCAGCAGCTTGGGGACAGGGTCCCACGAGCAGTACTTC. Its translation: CASSLGTGSHEQYF. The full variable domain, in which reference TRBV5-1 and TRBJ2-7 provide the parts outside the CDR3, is KAGVTQTPRYLIKTRGQQVTLSCSPISGHRSVSWYQQTPGQGLQFLFEYFSETQRNKGNFPGRFSGRQFSNSRSEMNVSTLELGDSALYLCASSLGTGSHEQYFGPGTRLTVT.

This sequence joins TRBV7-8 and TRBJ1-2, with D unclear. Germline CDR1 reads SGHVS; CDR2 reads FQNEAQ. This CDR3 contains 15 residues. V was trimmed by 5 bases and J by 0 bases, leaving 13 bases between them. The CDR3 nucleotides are TGTGCCAGCAGCCCCAGGCAGGCCACTAACTATGGCTACACCTTC. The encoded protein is CASSPRQATNYGYTF.

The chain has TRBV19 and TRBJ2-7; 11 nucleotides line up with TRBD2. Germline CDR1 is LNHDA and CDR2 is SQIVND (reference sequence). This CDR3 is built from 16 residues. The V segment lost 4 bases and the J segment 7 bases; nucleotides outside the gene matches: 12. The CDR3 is CASSKTGLAERREQYF. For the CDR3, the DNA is TGTGCCAGTAGTAAAACGGGACTAGCGGAACGTCGGGAGCAGTACTTC. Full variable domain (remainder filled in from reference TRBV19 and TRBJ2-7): DGGITQSPKYLFRKEGQNVTLSCEQNLNHDAMYWYRQDPGQGLRLIYYSQIVNDFQKGDIAEGYSVSREKKESFPLTVTSAQKNPTAFYLCASSKTGLAERREQYFGPGTRLTVT.

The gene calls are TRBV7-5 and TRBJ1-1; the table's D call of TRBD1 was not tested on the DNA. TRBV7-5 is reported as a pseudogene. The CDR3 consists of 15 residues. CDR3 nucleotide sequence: TGTGCCAGAAGCTTACGGGGCCAGGGGCCAATTGAAGCTTTCTTT. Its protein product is CARSLRGQGPIEAFF.

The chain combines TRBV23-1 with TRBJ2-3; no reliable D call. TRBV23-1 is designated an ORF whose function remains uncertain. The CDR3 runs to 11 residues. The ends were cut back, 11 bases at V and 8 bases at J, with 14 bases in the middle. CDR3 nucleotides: TGCGCCTTTAGCCGTGGTGTTACGCAGTATTTT. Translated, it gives CAFSRGVTQYF.

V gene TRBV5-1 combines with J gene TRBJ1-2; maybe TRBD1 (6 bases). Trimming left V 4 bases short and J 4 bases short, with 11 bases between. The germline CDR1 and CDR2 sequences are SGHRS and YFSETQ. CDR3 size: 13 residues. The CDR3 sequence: CASSQTGLYGYTF. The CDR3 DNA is TGCGCCAGCAGCCAAACAGGGCTCTATGGCTACACCTTC.

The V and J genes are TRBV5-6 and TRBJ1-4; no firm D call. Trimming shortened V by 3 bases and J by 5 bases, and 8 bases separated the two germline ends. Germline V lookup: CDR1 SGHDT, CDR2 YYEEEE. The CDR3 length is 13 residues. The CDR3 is CASSYVANEKLFF. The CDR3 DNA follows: TGTGCCAGCAGCTACGTGGCAAATGAAAAACTGTTTTTT.

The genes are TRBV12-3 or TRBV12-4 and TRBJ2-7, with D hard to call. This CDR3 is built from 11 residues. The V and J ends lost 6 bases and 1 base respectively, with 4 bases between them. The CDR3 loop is CASSGSYEQYF. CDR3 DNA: TGTGCCAGCAGCGGTTCCTACGAGCAGTACTTC.